These 20 T cell receptor beta chains were sequenced from one sample in a study of T cell repertoires in cytomegalovirus infection. Via MiXCR, TCRdb re-called the reads, giving one row per CDR3 protein. Here the sample spans approximately 320,000 distinct CDR3 sequences, approximately 9.5% being singletons. Sequenced: PBMCs. These receptors all stem from a human donor in good health (CMV status not recorded). Some clones in this sample may be carry-over from other donors' samples.

This clonotype came up a few times. V and J are TRBV6-6 and TRBJ1-2; D is unresolved. V lost 0 bases, J lost 0 bases, and 5 bases lay in between. Germline assignment: CDR1 MNHNY and CDR2 SVGAGI (reference sequence). The CDR3 sequence is 14 residues long. The CDR3 sequence is CASSYSSPNYGYTF. The CDR3 DNA sequence: TGTGCCAGCAGTTACTCGAGTCCTAACTATGGCTACACCTTC.

This clonotype was found many times. This chain connects TRBV11-2 to TRBJ2-1, with 9 bases lining up with TRBD2. CDR1 SGHAT and CDR2 FQNNGV come from the germline V gene. Germline trimming cut 5 bases from V and 5 bases from J; bases unmatched to any gene: 10. The CDR3 runs to 16 residues. The CDR3 coding sequence is TGTGCCAGCAGCCCGTGGAGGACTAGCGCTAACAATGAGCAGTTCTTC. Translated: CASSPWRTSANNEQFF. The full variable domain, rest sourced from reference TRBV11-2 and TRBJ2-1, is EAGVAQSPRYKIIEKRQSVAFWCNPISGHATLYWYQQILGQGPKLLIQFQNNGVVDDSQLPKDRFSAERLKGVDSTLKIQPAKLEDSAVYLCASSPWRTSANNEQFFGPGTRLTVL.

A note on this clonotype: Being one base from a much bigger clone, this may be a read error. The J gene is TRBJ2-7, the V gene TRBV4-2; TRBD2 matches at 7 bases. The CDR3 runs 17 residues. Germline lookup yields CDR1 LGHNA and CDR2 YNFKEQ. The CDR3 DNA follows: TGTGCCAACAGCCAAGATCGGGGTAGCGGGCGACCTGACGAGCAGTACTTC. Translating gives CANSQDRGSGRPDEQYF.

This clonotype appeared a few times. The chain recombines TRBV3-1 with TRBJ1-1, with 10 bases that match TRBD1. V lost 1 base and J lost 1; bases outside the gene matches: 6. CDR3 size: 17 residues. Germline V gene lookup returns CDR1 LGHDT and CDR2 YNNKEL (reference sequence). CDR3 loop: CASSQGRGQGPNTEAFF. CDR3 sequence (DNA): TGTGCCAGCAGCCAAGGGAGGGGACAGGGGCCGAACACTGAAGCTTTCTTT.

This clonotype was counted many times. The CDR3 sequence: CASSRLNTGELFF. The DNA of the CDR3 is TGTGCCAGCAGCCGGTTGAACACCGGGGAGCTGTTTTTT. The rearrangement links TRBV7-2 to TRBJ2-2, with no clear D. Trimming left V 5 bases short and J 1 base short, with 5 bases between. CDR3 size: 13 residues. Germline CDR1 reads SGHTA; CDR2 reads FQGNSA.

A word on this clonotype: This may be a read error, as it is one base from a much larger clone. The chain is built from TRBV7-9 and TRBJ2-7; possibly TRBD1 for D (6 bases). This CDR3 is built from 12 residues. V was trimmed by 5 bases and J by 3 bases, leaving 8 bases between them. CDR1 is SEHNR, CDR2 FQNEAQ, per germline (reference sequence). The CDR3 loop is CASSTDSYEQYF. In DNA form, the CDR3 reads TGTGCCAGCAGCACGGACAGCTACGAGCAGTACTTC.

This clonotype was seen repeatedly, ten times or more. V is TRBV19 and J is TRBJ1-2; 9 nucleotides line up with TRBD1. CDR3 size: 15 residues. The germline V gene has CDR1 LNHDA and CDR2 SQIVND (reference sequence). V shed 6 bases and J 4 bases; nucleotides not matched to a gene: 9. CDR3 amino acids: CASSTPGTGSYGYTF. The CDR3 DNA is TGTGCCAGTAGCACCCCGGGGACAGGGAGCTATGGCTACACCTTC.

This clonotype has just a few counts. This chain connects TRBV4-1 to TRBJ2-2; D is tentatively TRBD1 or TRBD2 (5 bases each). The germline gives CDR1 MGHRA, CDR2 YSYEKL. Deletions cut 3 bases from V and 3 bases from J, with 11 bases between. This CDR3 is built from 15 residues. This CDR3 reads CASSHRDGDTGELFF. Written as DNA, the CDR3 is TGCGCCAGCAGCCACCGGGACGGAGACACCGGGGAGCTGTTTTTT.

This clonotype was counted at least ten times. This sequence joins TRBV7-2 and TRBJ1-4; D might be TRBD1 (6 bases). Germline lookup yields CDR1 SGHTA and CDR2 FQGNSA. The V gene lost 5 bases and the J gene lost 1 base, with 14 bases spanning the gap. This CDR3 contains 16 residues. The CDR3 DNA follows: TGTGCCAGCAGCCCATCCGGAGGGGGAACTAATGAAAAACTGTTTTTT. Residues: CASSPSGGGTNEKLFF. The whole variable domain, remainder taken from reference TRBV7-2 and TRBJ1-4, is GAGVSQSPSNKVTEKGKDVELRCDPISGHTALYWYRQSLGQGLEFLIYFQGNSAPDKSGLPSDRFSAERTGGSVSTLTIQRTQQEDSAVYLCASSPSGGGTNEKLFFGSGTQLSVL.

The gene calls are TRBV12-3 or TRBV12-4 and TRBJ1-1; no clear D gene. CDR3 length: 12 amino acids. This CDR3 reads CASGRTNTEAFF. As DNA, the CDR3 is TGTGCAAGCGGGCGTACTAACACTGAAGCTTTCTTT.

The chain carries TRBV6-5 and TRBJ1-1; 8 nucleotides agree with TRBD1. Germline lookup yields CDR1 MNHEY and CDR2 SVGAGI. V dropped 2 bases and J dropped 2; count of bases not matched to a gene: 4. CDR3 length: 15 amino acids. CDR3 sequence: CASSYPRGRNTEAFF. The CDR3 DNA reads as TGTGCCAGCAGTTACCCCAGGGGGCGAAACACTGAAGCTTTCTTT.

This clonotype was observed a few times. The chain is built from TRBV6-5 and TRBJ1-1; perhaps TRBD1 as D (6 bases). The CDR3 runs to 15 residues. CDR1 MNHEY and CDR2 SVGAGI come from the germline V gene. Between the trimmed V and J ends, which lost 4 bases and 0 bases, there was a span of 12 bases. The CDR3 nucleotides read TGTGCCAGCAGTTTAACCACAGGGCTGAACACTGAAGCTTTCTTT. Translating gives CASSLTTGLNTEAFF.

This clonotype was detected only a few times. This chain uses TRBV4-3 with TRBJ2-2; D remains ambiguous. Trimming cost V 1 base and J 5 bases, with 11 bases left between them. The CDR3 is 15 amino acids. Germline CDR1 is LGHNA and CDR2 is YSLEER. This CDR3 reads CASSQASRATGELFF. In nucleotides, the CDR3 is TGCGCCAGCAGCCAAGCGTCTCGCGCGACCGGGGAGCTGTTTTTT.

This clonotype was seen many times. The chain uses TRBV12-3 or TRBV12-4 and TRBJ2-7; D not resolved. The CDR3 consists of 14 residues. V shed 3 bases and J shed 1 base, with 10 bases lying between them. CDR3 in amino acids: CASSLGQTSYEQYF. The CDR3 DNA follows: TGTGCCAGCAGTTTGGGTCAGACATCCTACGAGCAGTACTTC.

This clonotype was counted only a few times. The chain combines TRBV28 with TRBJ2-2; a possible D gene is TRBD1 (6 bases). With 7 bases removed from V and 2 bases from J, the gap between germline ends came to 14 bases. This CDR3 comprises 15 residues. Germline V CDR1 and CDR2: MDHEN, SYDVKM. The CDR3 DNA reads TGTGCCAGCACCGTAGGGGGAACTAACACCGGGGAGCTGTTTTTT. Translation gives CASTVGGTNTGELFF.

This clonotype was observed many times. The V gene is TRBV7-2, the J gene TRBJ1-5, with 8 nucleotides matching TRBD1. Per the germline V gene, CDR1 is SGHTA and CDR2 is FQGNSA. This CDR3 is 14 amino acids long. Trimming took 5 bases from V and 2 from J; bases not matched to a gene: 2. CDR3 bases: TGTGCCAGCAGCGAACAGGGGGGCAATCAGCCCCAGCATTTT. The encoded protein is CASSEQGGNQPQHF. Using reference TRBV7-2 and TRBJ1-5 for the parts outside the CDR3, the full variable domain is GAGVSQSPSNKVTEKGKDVELRCDPISGHTALYWYRQSLGQGLEFLIYFQGNSAPDKSGLPSDRFSAERTGGSVSTLTIQRTQQEDSAVYLCASSEQGGNQPQHFGDGTRLSIL.

The table lists this clonotype with many counts. This chain connects TRBV13 to TRBJ2-7, with D possibly TRBD1 on 5 matching bases. The CDR3 is 14 residues long. The germline V gene encodes CDR1 PRHDT and CDR2 FYEKMQ (reference sequence). Between the trimmed V and J ends, which lost 4 bases and 3 bases, there was a span of 13 bases. The CDR3 loop is CASSSTVIGYEQYF. CDR3 DNA sequence: TGTGCCAGCAGCTCGACAGTAATTGGCTACGAGCAGTACTTC.

A word on this clonotype: An end of the junction differs from the germline gene, which may be a read error. The chain is built from TRBV4-1 and TRBJ2-2; 7 bases are a match to TRBD1. Germline V gene data show CDR1 as MGHRA and CDR2 as YSYEKL. This CDR3 comprises 16 residues. The DNA for the CDR3 is TGTGCCAGCAGCCAATACAGGGGTGGGGGCCGCGGGGAGCTGTTTTTT. Translating it yields CASSQYRGGGRGELFF.

This clonotype was recorded a few times. A read error may explain this, as a much larger clone is one base away. J is TRBJ2-3 and V is TRBV12-3 or TRBV12-4; TRBD1 matches at 8 bases. J lost 1 base, V lost 6 bases, and 6 bases had no gene match. This CDR3 has 15 residues. DNA for the CDR3: TGTGCCAGCAGCCGCGGACAGGGACGCACAGATACGCAGTATTTT. This codes for CASSRGQGRTDTQYF.

This clonotype was recorded a few times. The chain uses TRBV12-3 or TRBV12-4 and TRBJ1-6; the match to TRBD1 covers 7 bases. Trimming cost V 3 bases and J 10 bases; bases outside gene matches: 12. CDR3 length: 16 amino acids. CDR3 coding DNA: TGTGCCAGCAGTTTCCGCCGGGACAGCGGCAACTCACCCCTCCACTTT. It encodes CASSFRRDSGNSPLHF.